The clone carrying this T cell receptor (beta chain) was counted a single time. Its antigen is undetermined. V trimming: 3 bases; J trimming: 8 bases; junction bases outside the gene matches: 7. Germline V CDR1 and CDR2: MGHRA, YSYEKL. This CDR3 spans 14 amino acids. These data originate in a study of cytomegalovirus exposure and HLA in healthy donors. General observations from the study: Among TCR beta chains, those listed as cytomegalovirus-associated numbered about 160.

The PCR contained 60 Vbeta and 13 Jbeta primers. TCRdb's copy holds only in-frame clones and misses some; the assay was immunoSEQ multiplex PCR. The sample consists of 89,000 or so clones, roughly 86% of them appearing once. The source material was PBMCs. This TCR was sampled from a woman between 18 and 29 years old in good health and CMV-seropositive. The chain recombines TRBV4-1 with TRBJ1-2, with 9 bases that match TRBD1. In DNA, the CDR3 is TGCGCCAGCAGCCACCACCGGGACAGGGTGGGCTACACCTTC. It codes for CASSHHRDRVGYTF.